The 10 T cell receptor beta chains reported below all come from one sample, sequenced in a study of blood T cell repertoires in COVID-19. Sequencing used immunoSEQ multiplex PCR; TCRdb keeps in-frame clones, though not all of them. This table holds about 130,000 clones, about 89% found once. The sequenced sample consisted of peripheral blood. The receptor source for this set is a woman in her 70s with COVID-19, enrolled during active disease.

This clone has ten or more counts. This chain uses TRBV5-5 with TRBJ1-2, with 9 bases identical to TRBD1. The CDR3 length is 15 residues. Per the germline V gene, CDR1 is SGHKS and CDR2 is YYEKEE (reference sequence). Unmatched junction bases numbered 7, after V lost 4 bases and J lost 3 bases. Written as DNA, the CDR3 is TGTGCCAGCAGCCGTCGGACAGGGGACGACTATGGCTACACCTTC. Encoded protein: CASSRRTGDDYGYTF.

The chain combines TRBV3-1 (or the pseudogene TRBV3-2) with TRBJ2-3, with D unresolved. The CDR3 runs to 16 residues. Germline V CDR1 and CDR2: LGHDT, YNNKEL (reference sequence). V lost 0 bases and J 2 bases, leaving 12 bases between the germline ends. The CDR3 sequence: CASSQDFAEITDTQYF. As DNA, the CDR3 is TGTGCCAGCAGCCAAGATTTCGCGGAAATCACAGATACGCAGTATTTT.

The chain joins TRBV3-1 (or the pseudogene TRBV3-2) to TRBJ2-1; D may be TRBD2 (6 bases). The CDR3 spans 16 residues. Per germline, CDR1 LGHDT and CDR2 YNNKEL (reference sequence). Trimming pared 1 base from V and 10 bases from J, leaving 20 bases between. The CDR3 region is CASSQVILDYPREQFF. The CDR3 nucleotides read TGTGCCAGCAGCCAAGTGATTTTGGACTACCCCAGAGAGCAGTTCTTC.

The chain employs TRBV9 and TRBJ1-1; 8 nucleotides agree with TRBD1. Trimming removed 0 bases from V and 5 bases from J; junction bases left unmatched: 3. Germline V gene sequence: CDR1 SGDLS, CDR2 YYNGEE. The CDR3 spans 14 residues. The DNA for the CDR3 is TGTGCCAGCAGCGTAGGGACAGGGAGGACTGAAGCTTTCTTT. Protein: CASSVGTGRTEAFF.

This clone was found once. The chain carries TRBV5-1 and TRBJ2-5; a possible D gene is TRBD2 (5 bases). The germline V gene has CDR1 SGHRS and CDR2 YFSETQ. V was cut by 2 bases and J by 5 bases, with 16 bases left in between. The CDR3 sequence is 15 residues long. For the CDR3, the DNA is TGCGCCAGCAGCTTTGGTTTCGGGGATAGGGAGACCCAGTACTTC. The encoded protein is CASSFGFGDRETQYF.

The rearrangement links TRBV2 to TRBJ2-5; D possibly corresponds to TRBD1 (6 bases). CDR1 SNHLY and CDR2 FYNNEI come from the germline V gene. The CDR3 totals 15 residues. Trimming cost V 6 bases and J 1 base, with 15 bases left between them. The CDR3 region is CASRSPGAPQETQYF. The DNA of the CDR3 is TGTGCCAGCAGATCTCCAGGGGCCCCCCAAGAGACCCAGTACTTC.

This clone has a handful of counts. The rearrangement joins TRBV6-1 to TRBJ2-2, with a weak D call TRBD2 (5 bases). V gave up 0 bases and J gave up 1 base, with 12 bases separating them. Germline-derived CDR1 and CDR2 are MNHNS and SASEGT. CDR3 length equals 17 residues. CDR3 protein: CASSEALRRLNTGELFF. The CDR3 DNA follows: TGTGCCAGCAGTGAAGCGCTGAGGAGGTTGAACACCGGGGAGCTGTTTTTT.

The rearrangement links TRBV11-3 to TRBJ2-5; 11 bases line up with TRBD1. J gave up 0 bases and V 6 bases, and 18 bases lay outside the gene matches. This CDR3 has 20 residues. CDR1 and CDR2 (germline): SGHNT, YENEEA. The CDR3 DNA reads TGTGCCAGCAGACCAAGATGGGGGACAGGGGGATCGGTGTACCAAGAGACCCAGTACTTC. This codes for CASRPRWGTGGSVYQETQYF. Drawing the rest from reference TRBV11-3 and TRBJ2-5, the complete variable domain is EAGVVQSPRYKIIEKKQPVAFWCNPISGHNTLYWYLQNLGQGPELLIRYENEEAVDDSQLPKDRFSAERLKGVDSTLKIQPAELGDSAVYLCASRPRWGTGGSVYQETQYFGPGTRLLVL.

The chain carries TRBV5-1 and TRBJ1-1; the match to TRBD1 covers 8 bases. The V gene's germline CDR1 is SGHRS and CDR2 YFSETQ. With V trimmed by 1 base and J by 11 bases, 4 bases remained unmatched. The CDR3 consists of 12 residues. CDR3 in amino acids: CASSLPQGAAFF. The DNA for the CDR3 is TGCGCCAGCAGCTTGCCGCAGGGGGCTGCTTTCTTT.

This clone was observed a single time. The V and J genes are TRBV7-9 and TRBJ2-1; 9 bases fit TRBD1. Germline loops: CDR1 SEHNR, CDR2 FQNEAQ (reference sequence). Losses at the gene ends were 5 bases for V and 9 bases for J; bases not matched to a gene: 17. The CDR3 is 17 amino acids. The CDR3 is CASSPRGGTGKTVEQFF. The CDR3 DNA sequence: TGTGCCAGCAGCCCTCGGGGAGGGACAGGGAAAACGGTTGAGCAGTTCTTC.